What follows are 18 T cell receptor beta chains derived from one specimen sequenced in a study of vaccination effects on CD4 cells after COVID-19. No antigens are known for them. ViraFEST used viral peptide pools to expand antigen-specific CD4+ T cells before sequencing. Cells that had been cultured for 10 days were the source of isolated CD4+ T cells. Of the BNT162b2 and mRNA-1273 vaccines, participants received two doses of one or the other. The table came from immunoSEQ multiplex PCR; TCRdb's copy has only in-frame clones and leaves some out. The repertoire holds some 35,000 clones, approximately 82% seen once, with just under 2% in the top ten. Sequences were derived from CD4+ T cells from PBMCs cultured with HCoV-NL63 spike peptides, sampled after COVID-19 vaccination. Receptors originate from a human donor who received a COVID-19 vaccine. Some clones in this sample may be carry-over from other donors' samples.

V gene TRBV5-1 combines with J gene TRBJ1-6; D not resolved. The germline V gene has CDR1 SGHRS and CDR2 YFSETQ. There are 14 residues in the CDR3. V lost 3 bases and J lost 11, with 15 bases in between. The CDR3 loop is CASSSFSEDAPLHF. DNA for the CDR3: TGCGCCAGCAGCTCCTTTTCGGAGGACGCACCCCTCCACTTT.

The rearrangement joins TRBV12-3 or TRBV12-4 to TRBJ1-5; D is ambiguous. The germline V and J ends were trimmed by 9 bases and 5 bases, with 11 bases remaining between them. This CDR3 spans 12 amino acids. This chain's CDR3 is CASGLTYQPQHF. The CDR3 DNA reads TGTGCCAGTGGACTTACTTATCAGCCCCAGCATTTT.

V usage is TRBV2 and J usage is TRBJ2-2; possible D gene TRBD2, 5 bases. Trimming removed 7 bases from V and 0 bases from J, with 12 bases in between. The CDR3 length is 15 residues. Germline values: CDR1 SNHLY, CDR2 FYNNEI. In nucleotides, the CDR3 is TGTGCCAGCAAACGCCCGGGGTCGAACACCGGGGAGCTGTTTTTT. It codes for CASKRPGSNTGELFF.

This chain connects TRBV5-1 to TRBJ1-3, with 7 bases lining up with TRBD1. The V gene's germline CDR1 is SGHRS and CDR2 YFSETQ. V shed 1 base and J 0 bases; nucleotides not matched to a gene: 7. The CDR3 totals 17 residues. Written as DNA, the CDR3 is TGCGCCAGCAGCTTGTCCCTTACAGGGGTCTCTGGAAACACCATATATTTT. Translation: CASSLSLTGVSGNTIYF.

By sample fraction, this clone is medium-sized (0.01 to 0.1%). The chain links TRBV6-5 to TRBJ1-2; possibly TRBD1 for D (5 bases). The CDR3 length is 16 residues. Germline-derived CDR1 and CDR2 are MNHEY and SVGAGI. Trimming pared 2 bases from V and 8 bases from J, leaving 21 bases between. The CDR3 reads CASSYLRGGLHGGYTF. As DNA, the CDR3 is TGTGCCAGCAGTTACCTGAGGGGAGGGCTCCATGGGGGCTACACCTTC.

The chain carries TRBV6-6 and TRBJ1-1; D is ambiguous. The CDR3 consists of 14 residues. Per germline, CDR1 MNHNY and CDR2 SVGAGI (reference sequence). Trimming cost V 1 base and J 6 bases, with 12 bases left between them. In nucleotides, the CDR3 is TGTGCCAGCAGTTACTTGATAAGTGGGGCTGAAGCTTTCTTT. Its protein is CASSYLISGAEAFF.

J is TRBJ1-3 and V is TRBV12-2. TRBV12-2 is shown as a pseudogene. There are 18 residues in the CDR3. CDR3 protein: CASRFIGGENRGSNTIYF. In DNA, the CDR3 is TGTGCAAGTCGCTTCATAGGGGGGGAGAACAGGGGATCAAACACCATATATTTT.

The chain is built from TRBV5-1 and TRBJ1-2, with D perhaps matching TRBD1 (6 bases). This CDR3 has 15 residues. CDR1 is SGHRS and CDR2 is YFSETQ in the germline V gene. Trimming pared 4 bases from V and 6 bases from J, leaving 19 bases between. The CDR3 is CASSLVPGAVDGYTF. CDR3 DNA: TGCGCCAGCAGCCTTGTTCCGGGGGCGGTGGATGGCTACACCTTC.

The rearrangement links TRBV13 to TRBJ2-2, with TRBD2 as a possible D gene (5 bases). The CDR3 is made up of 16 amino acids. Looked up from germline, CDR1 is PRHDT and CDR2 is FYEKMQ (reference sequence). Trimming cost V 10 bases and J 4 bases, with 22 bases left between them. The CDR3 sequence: CATKAGSPRGTGELFF. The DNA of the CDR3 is TGTGCCACGAAAGCCGGTAGCCCCCGGGGCACCGGGGAGCTGTTTTTT.

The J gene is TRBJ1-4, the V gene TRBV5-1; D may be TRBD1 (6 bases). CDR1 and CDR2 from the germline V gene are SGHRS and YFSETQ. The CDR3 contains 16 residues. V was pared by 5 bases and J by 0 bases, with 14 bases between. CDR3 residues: CASSLTQGATNEKLFF. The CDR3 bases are TGCGCCAGCAGTCTTACACAGGGAGCAACTAATGAAAAACTGTTTTTT.

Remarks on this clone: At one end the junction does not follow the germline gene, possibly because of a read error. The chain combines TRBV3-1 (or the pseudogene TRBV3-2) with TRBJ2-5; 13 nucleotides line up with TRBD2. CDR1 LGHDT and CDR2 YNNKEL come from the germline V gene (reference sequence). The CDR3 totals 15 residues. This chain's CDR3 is CASSQDLILAGGPDF. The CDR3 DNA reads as TGTGCCAGCAGCCAAGATTTGATACTAGCGGGGGGGCCGGACTTC.

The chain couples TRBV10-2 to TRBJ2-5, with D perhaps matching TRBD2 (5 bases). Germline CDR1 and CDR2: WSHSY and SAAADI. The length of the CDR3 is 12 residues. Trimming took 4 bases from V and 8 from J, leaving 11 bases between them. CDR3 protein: CASSVREGTQYF. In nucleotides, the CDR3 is TGCGCCAGCAGTGTACGTGAGGGAACCCAGTACTTC.

This CDR3 is CASSGAGGQTYGYTF. The CDR3 coding sequence is TGTGCCAGCAGTGGGGCAGGGGGCCAGACTTATGGCTACACCTTC. This chain connects TRBV2 to TRBJ1-2, with 8 bases fitting TRBD1. The J segment lost 5 bases and the V segment lost 4 bases, leaving 9 bases of the junction unmatched. The CDR3 loop spans 15 amino acids. Germline V gene sequence: CDR1 SNHLY, CDR2 FYNNEI.

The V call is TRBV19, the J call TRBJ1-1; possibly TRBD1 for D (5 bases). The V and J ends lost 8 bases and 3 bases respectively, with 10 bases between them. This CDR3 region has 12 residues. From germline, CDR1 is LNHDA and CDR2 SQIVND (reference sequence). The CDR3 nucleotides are TGTGCCAGTGCCGACAGATACACTGAAGCTTTCTTT. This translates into CASADRYTEAFF.

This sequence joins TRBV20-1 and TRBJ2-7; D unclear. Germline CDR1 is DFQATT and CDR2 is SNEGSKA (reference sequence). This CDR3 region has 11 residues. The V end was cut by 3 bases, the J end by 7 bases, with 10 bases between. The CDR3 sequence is CSARWGREQYF. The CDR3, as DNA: TGCAGTGCTAGGTGGGGAAGGGAGCAGTACTTC.

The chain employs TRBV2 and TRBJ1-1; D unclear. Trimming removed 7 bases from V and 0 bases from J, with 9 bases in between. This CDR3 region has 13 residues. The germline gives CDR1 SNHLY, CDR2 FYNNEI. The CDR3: CASTPLVNTEAFF. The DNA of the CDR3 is TGTGCCAGCACTCCACTGGTGAACACTGAAGCTTTCTTT.

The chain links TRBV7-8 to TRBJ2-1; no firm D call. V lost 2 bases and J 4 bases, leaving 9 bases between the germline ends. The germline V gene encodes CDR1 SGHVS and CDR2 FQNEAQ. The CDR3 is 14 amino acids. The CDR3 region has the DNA TGTGCCAGCAGCTTATTTCACGGATACAATGAGCAGTTCTTC. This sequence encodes CASSLFHGYNEQFF.

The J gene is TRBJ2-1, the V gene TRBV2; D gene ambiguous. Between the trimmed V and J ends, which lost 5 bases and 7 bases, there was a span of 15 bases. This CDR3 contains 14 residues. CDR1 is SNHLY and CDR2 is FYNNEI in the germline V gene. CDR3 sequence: CASSSASWENEQFF. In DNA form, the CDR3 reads TGTGCCAGCAGTTCAGCCTCCTGGGAAAATGAGCAGTTCTTC.